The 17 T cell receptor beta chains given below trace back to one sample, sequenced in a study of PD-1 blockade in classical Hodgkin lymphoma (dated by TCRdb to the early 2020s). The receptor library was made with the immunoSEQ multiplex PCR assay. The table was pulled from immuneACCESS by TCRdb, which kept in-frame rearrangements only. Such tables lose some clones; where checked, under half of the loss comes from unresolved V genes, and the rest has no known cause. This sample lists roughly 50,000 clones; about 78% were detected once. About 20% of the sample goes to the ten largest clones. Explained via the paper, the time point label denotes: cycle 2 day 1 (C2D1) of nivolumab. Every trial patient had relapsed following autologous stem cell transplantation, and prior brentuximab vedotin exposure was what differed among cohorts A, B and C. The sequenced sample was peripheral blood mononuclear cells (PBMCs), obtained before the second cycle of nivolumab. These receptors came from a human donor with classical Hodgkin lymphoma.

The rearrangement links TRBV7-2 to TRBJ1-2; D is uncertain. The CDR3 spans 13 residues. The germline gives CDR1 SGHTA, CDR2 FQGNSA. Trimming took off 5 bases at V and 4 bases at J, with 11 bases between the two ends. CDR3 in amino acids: CASSVHDRYGYTF. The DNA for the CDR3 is TGTGCCAGCAGCGTCCATGATCGCTATGGCTACACCTTC.

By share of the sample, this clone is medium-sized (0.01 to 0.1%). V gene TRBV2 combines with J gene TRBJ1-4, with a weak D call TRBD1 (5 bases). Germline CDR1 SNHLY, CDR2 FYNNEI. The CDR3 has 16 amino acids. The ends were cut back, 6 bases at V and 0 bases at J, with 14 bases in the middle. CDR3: CASSGGGTATNEKLFF. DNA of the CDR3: TGTGCCAGCAGCGGGGGGGGAACCGCAACTAATGAAAAACTGTTTTTT.

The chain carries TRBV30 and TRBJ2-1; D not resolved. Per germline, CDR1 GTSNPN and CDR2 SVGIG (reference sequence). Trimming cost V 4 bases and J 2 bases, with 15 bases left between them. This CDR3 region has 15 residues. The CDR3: CAWKSDILTYNEQFF. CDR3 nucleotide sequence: TGTGCCTGGAAGTCCGATATCCTAACCTACAATGAGCAGTTCTTC.

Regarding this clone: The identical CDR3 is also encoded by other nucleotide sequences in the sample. The CDR3 DNA follows: TGTGCCTGGAGCTCCCGGGGGCTATCTGAAAAACTGTTTTTT. Encoded protein: CAWSSRGLSEKLFF. This chain connects TRBV30 to TRBJ1-4; D might be TRBD1 (6 bases). The CDR3 is 14 residues long. Trimming removed 3 bases at V and 7 bases at J, with 15 bases between. In germline, CDR1 is GTSNPN, CDR2 SVGIG (reference sequence). Filled out from reference TRBV30 and TRBJ1-4, the complete variable domain reads SQTIHQWPATLVQPVGSPLSLECTVEGTSNPNLYWYRQAAGRGLQLLFYSVGIGQISSEVPQNLSASRPQDRQFILSSKKLLLSDSGFYLCAWSSRGLSEKLFFGSGTQLSVL.

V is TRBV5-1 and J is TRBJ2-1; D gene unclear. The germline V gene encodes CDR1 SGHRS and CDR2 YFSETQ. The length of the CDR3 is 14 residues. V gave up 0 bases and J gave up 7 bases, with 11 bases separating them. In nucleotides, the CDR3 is TGCGCCAGCAGCTTGGATCCGGACCTTAATGAGCAGTTCTTC. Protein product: CASSLDPDLNEQFF.

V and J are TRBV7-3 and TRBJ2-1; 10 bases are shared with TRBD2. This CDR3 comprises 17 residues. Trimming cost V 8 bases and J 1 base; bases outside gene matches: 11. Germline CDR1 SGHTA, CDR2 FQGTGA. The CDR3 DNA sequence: TGTGCCAGCCATTTTAGCGGGGGGTCAATTTCCTACAATGAGCAGTTCTTC. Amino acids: CASHFSGGSISYNEQFF. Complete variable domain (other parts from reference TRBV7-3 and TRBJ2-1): GAGVSQTPSNKVTEKGKYVELRCDPISGHTALYWYRQSLGQGPEFLIYFQGTGAADDSGLPNDRFFAVRPEGSVSTLKIQRTERGDSAVYLCASHFSGGSISYNEQFFGPGTRLTVL.

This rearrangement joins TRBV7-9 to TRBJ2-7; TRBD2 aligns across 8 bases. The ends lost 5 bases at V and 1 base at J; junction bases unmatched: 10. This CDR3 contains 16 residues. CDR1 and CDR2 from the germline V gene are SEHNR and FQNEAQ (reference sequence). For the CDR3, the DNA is TGTGCCAGCAGCACCACCGGGACTAGGACTTCCTACGAGCAGTACTTC. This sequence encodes CASSTTGTRTSYEQYF.

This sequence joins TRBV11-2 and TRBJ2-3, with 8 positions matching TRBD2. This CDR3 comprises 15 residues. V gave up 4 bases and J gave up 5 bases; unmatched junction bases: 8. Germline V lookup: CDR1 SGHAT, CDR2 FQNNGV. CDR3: CASSSQREWVDTQYF. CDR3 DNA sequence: TGTGCCAGCAGCTCACAGCGGGAGTGGGTAGATACGCAGTATTTT.

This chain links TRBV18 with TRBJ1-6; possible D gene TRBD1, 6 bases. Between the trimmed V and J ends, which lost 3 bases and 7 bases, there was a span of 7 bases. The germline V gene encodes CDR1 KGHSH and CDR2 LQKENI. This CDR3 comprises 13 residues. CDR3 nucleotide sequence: TGTGCCAGCTCACCCCAGGGGAATTCACCCCTCCACTTT. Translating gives CASSPQGNSPLHF. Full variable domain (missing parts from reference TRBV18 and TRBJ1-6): NAGVMQNPRHLVRRRGQEARLRCSPMKGHSHVYWYRQLPEEGLKFMVYLQKENIIDESGMPKERFSAEFPKEGPSILRIQQVVRGDSAAYFCASSPQGNSPLHFGNGTRLTVT.

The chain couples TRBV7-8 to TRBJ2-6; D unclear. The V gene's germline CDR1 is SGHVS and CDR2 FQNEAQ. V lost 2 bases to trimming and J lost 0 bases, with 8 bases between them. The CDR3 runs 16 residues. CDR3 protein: CASSLNPPSGANVLTF. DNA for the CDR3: TGTGCCAGCAGCTTAAATCCACCCTCTGGGGCCAACGTCCTGACTTTC. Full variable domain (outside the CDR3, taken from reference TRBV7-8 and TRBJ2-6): GAGVSQSPRYKVAKRGQDVALRCDPISGHVSLFWYQQALGQGPEFLTYFQNEAQLDKSGLPSDRFFAERPEGSVSTLKIQRTQQEDSAVYLCASSLNPPSGANVLTFGAGSRLTVL.

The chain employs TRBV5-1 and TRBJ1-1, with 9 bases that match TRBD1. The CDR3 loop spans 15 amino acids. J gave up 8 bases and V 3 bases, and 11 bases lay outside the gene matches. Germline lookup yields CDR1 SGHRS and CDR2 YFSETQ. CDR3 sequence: CASSSGATGGLEAFF. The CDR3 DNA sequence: TGCGCCAGCAGCTCCGGGGCGACAGGGGGACTGGAAGCTTTCTTT.

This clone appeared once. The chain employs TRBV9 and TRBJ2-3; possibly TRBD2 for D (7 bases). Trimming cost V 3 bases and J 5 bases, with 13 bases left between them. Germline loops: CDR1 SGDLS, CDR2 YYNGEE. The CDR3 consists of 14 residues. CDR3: CASSEAGAGDTQYF. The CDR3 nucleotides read TGTGCCAGCAGCGAGGCGGGGGCTGGAGATACGCAGTATTTT.

The CDR3 bases are TGTGCCAGCAGTGAACCTGGGACCTTGACGCAGTATTTT. Protein sequence: CASSEPGTLTQYF. The V and J genes are TRBV25-1 and TRBJ2-3, with D perhaps TRBD1 or TRBD2 (5 bases each). Deletions cut 2 bases from V and 9 bases from J, with 12 bases between. This CDR3 has 13 amino acids. CDR1 and CDR2 (germline): MGHDK, SYGVNS.

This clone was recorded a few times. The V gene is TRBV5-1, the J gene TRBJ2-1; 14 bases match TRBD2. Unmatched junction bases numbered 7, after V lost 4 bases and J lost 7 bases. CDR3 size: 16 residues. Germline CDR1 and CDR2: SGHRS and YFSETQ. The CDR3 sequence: CASSQGTSGSGNEQFF. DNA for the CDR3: TGCGCCAGCAGCCAGGGGACTAGCGGGAGTGGTAATGAGCAGTTCTTC.

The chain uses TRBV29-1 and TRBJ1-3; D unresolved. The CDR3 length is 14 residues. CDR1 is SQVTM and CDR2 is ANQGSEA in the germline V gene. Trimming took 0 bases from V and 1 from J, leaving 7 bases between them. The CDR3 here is CSVEDSQSGNTIYF. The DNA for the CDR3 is TGCAGCGTTGAAGATTCACAGTCTGGAAACACCATATATTTT.

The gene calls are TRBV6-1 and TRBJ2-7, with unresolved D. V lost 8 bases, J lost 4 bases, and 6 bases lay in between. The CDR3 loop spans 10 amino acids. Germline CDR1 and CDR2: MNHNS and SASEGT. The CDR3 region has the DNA TGTGCCAGCGGTGGTTACGAGCAGTACTTC. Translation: CASGGYEQYF.

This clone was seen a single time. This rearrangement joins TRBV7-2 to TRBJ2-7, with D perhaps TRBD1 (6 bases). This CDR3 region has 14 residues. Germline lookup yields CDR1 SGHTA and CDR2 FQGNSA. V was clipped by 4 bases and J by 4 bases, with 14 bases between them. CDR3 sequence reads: CASSSHRDIYEQYF. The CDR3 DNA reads TGTGCCAGCAGCTCACATCGGGACATTTACGAGCAGTACTTC.